This note documents a single T cell receptor beta chain sequence. The antigen remains undetermined. These data belong to a study of vaccination effects on CD4 cells after COVID-19. Researchers isolated CD4+ T cells once approximately ten days of culture had elapsed. Researchers swapped half the medium for IL-2 medium on both days 3 and 7. TCRdb's table, derived via immunoSEQ multiplex PCR, lists solely in-frame clones and lacks some. The sample carries roughly 68,000 clones, 72% recorded once. Study-level findings and limits: Convalescent patients' post-vaccine spike repertoire was mostly distinct vaccine-induced clones. Convalescent patients numbered few in the study; early post-infection timepoints were missing entirely.

The CDR3 totals 15 residues. V shed 3 bases, J shed 5 bases, and the junction held 9 bases outside the gene matches. Germline-derived CDR1 and CDR2 are DFQATT and SNEGSKA (reference sequence). This material consisted of CD4+ T cells from PBMCs cultured without peptide, taken before COVID-19 vaccination. This rearrangement joins TRBV20-1 to TRBJ2-1; TRBD2 agrees at 8 bases. The origin of this receptor is a human donor who had a prior SARS-CoV-2 infection. CDR3 coding DNA: TGCAGTGCTAGTTTAAACGGGAGGGAGAACAATGAGCAGTTCTTC. Amino acid sequence: CSASLNGRENNEQFF.